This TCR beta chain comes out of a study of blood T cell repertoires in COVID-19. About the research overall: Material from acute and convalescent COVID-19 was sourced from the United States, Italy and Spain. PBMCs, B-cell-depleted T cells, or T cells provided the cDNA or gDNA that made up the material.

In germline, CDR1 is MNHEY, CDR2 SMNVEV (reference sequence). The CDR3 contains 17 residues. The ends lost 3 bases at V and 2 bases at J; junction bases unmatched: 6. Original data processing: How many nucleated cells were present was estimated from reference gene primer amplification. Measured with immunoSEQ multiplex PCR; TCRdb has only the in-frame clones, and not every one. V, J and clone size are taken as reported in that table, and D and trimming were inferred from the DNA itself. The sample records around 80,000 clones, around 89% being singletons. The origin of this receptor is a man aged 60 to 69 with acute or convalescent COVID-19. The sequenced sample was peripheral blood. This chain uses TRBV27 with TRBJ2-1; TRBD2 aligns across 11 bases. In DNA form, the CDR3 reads TGTGCCAGCAGTTTGCGCGTAGCGGGGGGGGCCTACAATGAGCAGTTCTTC. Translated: CASSLRVAGGAYNEQFF.